This T cell receptor beta chain is from a study of STAT5B mutations in CD4+ large granular lymphocyte leukemia. Findings of the study overall: No patients shared main leukemic clonotypes, though about 25% appeared at low frequency elsewhere.

Regarding this clone: Its target is unknown.

The CDR3 loop spans 15 amino acids. V lost 4 bases and J lost 2, with 10 bases in between. CDR1 SGHTS and CDR2 YDEGEE come from the germline V gene. Under the authors' procedure: A productive frequency of 2.59 x 10-5 was the lowest detectable. TCRdb's table, derived via immunoSEQ multiplex PCR, lists solely in-frame clones and lacks some. V and J calls and clone size come straight from that table; D and trimming were deduced from the DNA. Of just over 40,000 clones listed, more than 80% are singletons. The J gene is TRBJ2-6, the V gene TRBV5-8; the D gene is possibly TRBD2 (6 bases). The receptor comes from a human donor in good health. Sequenced material: CD4+ T cells from blood buffy coats. The CDR3 DNA sequence: TGTGCCAGCAGCGGAGGGTTCCCTGGGGCCAACGTCCTGACTTTC. Its translation: CASSGGFPGANVLTF.